The entry that follows covers one T cell receptor beta chain sequence. Its antigen remains unknown. The repertoire was sequenced with immunoSEQ multiplex PCR; TCRdb's copy has only in-frame clones and lacks some. Here the sample spans approximately 420,000 clones, approximately 86% being singletons. The data originate from a study of Ad26.COV2.S vaccination and SARS-CoV-2 variants. Study context: Enrolled in COV1001, the donor was in the Ad26.COV2.S trial arm, which received the vaccine. The vaccine Ad26.COV2.S was put into the muscle once, or twice with 56 days between.

Findings of the study overall: Spike-specific TCR breadth was greater after Ad26.COV2.S than placebo. Placebo and vaccine recipients had non-spike TCR breadth that was similar.

This sample's treatment: about 20 received Ad26.COV2.S at low or high dose, single or two shots; 5 received placebo; per-sample allocation not given. Vaccine and placebo recipients were sampled on day 63 after the first injection. Germline V gives CDR1 SNHLY, CDR2 FYNNEI. Trimming took off 1 base at V and 2 bases at J, with 9 bases between the two ends. There are 14 residues in the CDR3. Material: peripheral blood, obtained in a trial of Ad26.COV2.S vaccine versus placebo. This TCR was recovered from a person between 18 and 60 years old who received the Ad26.COV2.S COVID-19 vaccine or a placebo. V and J are TRBV2 and TRBJ2-7; the D gene is possibly TRBD1 (6 bases). In DNA, the CDR3 is TGTGCCAGCAGTGAAGGGAACAGGGCCTACGAGCAGTACTTC. Translation: CASSEGNRAYEQYF.